A single sample is the source of the 25 T cell receptor beta chains below, sequenced in a study of T cell responses to AZD1222 COVID-19 vaccine. Assay: immunoSEQ multiplex PCR; the TCRdb copy retains only in-frame clones and omits some. The table shows roughly 180,000 clones, with 87% occurring only once. The sample here was peripheral blood, taken on day 0 of MenACWY control vaccination. These receptors originate from an adult in good health.

The chain uses TRBV24-1 and TRBJ2-7, with D perhaps given as TRBD1 or TRBD2 (5 bases each). The CDR3 loop spans 17 amino acids. CDR1 and CDR2 from the germline V gene are KGHDR and SFDVKD. V was pared by 7 bases and J by 7 bases, with 28 bases between. The CDR3, as DNA: TGTGCCACCAGCCTCCTCTTCGAGGGGCTAGGTGAAAGGGAGCAGTACTTC. Protein product: CATSLLFEGLGEREQYF.

The rearrangement joins TRBV9 to TRBJ1-2, with 10 positions matching TRBD1. J was trimmed by 4 bases and V by 0 bases; bases with no gene match: 9. This CDR3 spans 17 amino acids. CDR1 is SGDLS and CDR2 is YYNGEE in the germline V gene. The CDR3 DNA follows: TGTGCCAGCAGCGTAGCTGCTGGGACAGGGGAGGTCTATGGCTACACCTTC. It yields the protein CASSVAAGTGEVYGYTF.

The gene calls are TRBV5-4 and TRBJ2-3; TRBD2 matches 9 bases. The germline V gene has CDR1 SGHNT and CDR2 YYREEE (reference sequence). V shed 1 base and J 3 bases; nucleotides not matched to a gene: 3. The CDR3 is made up of 15 amino acids. The CDR3 nucleotides read TGTGCCAGCAGCTTGAAGACTAGCGGTACAGATACGCAGTATTTT. Translated, it gives CASSLKTSGTDTQYF. The whole variable domain, remainder taken from reference TRBV5-4 and TRBJ2-3, is ETGVTQSPTHLIKTRGQQVTLRCSSQSGHNTVSWYQQALGQGPQFIFQYYREEENGRGNFPPRFSGLQFPNYSSELNVNALELDDSALYLCASSLKTSGTDTQYFGPGTRLTVL.

The chain couples TRBV27 to TRBJ1-4, with D perhaps TRBD1 (5 bases). Deletions cut 6 bases from V and 4 bases from J, with 15 bases between. The V gene's germline CDR1 is MNHEY and CDR2 SMNVEV (reference sequence). The CDR3 loop spans 15 amino acids. CDR3 DNA: TGTGCCAGCAGAACAAACACTGGGGGTAATGAAAAACTGTTTTTT. As protein: CASRTNTGGNEKLFF.

This clone showed up just a few times. J is TRBJ2-1 and V is TRBV12-3 or TRBV12-4; possible D gene TRBD2, 6 bases. The CDR3 has 12 residues. The germline V and J ends were trimmed by 3 bases and 10 bases, with 10 bases remaining between them. CDR3 protein: CASSFGGLEQFF. Here the CDR3 DNA reads TGTGCCAGCAGTTTTGGAGGGTTGGAGCAGTTCTTC.

V gene TRBV2 combines with J gene TRBJ2-7, with 11 nucleotides matching TRBD2. Germline V gene lookup returns CDR1 SNHLY and CDR2 FYNNEI. J lost 4 bases, V lost 6 bases, and 5 bases had no gene match. The CDR3 length is 14 residues. CDR3 amino acids: CASRTSGSWYEQYF. The CDR3 region has the DNA TGTGCCAGCAGAACTAGCGGGAGTTGGTACGAGCAGTACTTC.

The J gene is TRBJ1-2, the V gene TRBV6-5; maybe TRBD1 (6 bases). This CDR3 region has 14 residues. V lost 7 bases to trimming and J lost 8 bases, with 20 bases between them. CDR1 and CDR2 (germline): MNHEY, SVGAGI. The chain's CDR3 is CASTPVGGEAGYTF. DNA of the CDR3: TGTGCCAGCACCCCAGTAGGGGGGGAGGCCGGCTACACCTTC.

Of note for this clone: Other DNA sequences in the same sample also yield this CDR3. V gene TRBV18 combines with J gene TRBJ2-7; D remains ambiguous. The V end lost 2 bases, the J end lost 3 bases, and 2 bases lay between the germline ends. Germline CDR1 is KGHSH and CDR2 is LQKENI. The CDR3 has 11 residues. CDR3 amino acids: CASSPDYEQYF. CDR3 coding DNA: TGTGCCAGCTCACCAGACTACGAGCAGTACTTC.

V is TRBV28 and J is TRBJ2-3; no clear D gene. V gave up 2 bases and J gave up 0 bases, with 9 bases separating them. The germline V gene has CDR1 MDHEN and CDR2 SYDVKM. This CDR3 has 15 residues. CDR3 DNA sequence: TGTGCCAGCAGTTTAGATTTGGCCAGCACAGATACGCAGTATTTT. It yields the protein CASSLDLASTDTQYF. Full variable domain (remainder filled in from reference TRBV28 and TRBJ2-3): DVKVTQSSRYLVKRTGEKVFLECVQDMDHENMFWYRQDPGLGLRLIYFSYDVKMKEKGDIPEGYSVSREKKERFSLILESASTNQTSMYLCASSLDLASTDTQYFGPGTRLTVL.

V gene TRBV6-5 combines with J gene TRBJ1-4, with 8 bases matching TRBD1. With V trimmed by 6 bases and J by 5 bases, 8 bases remained unmatched. The V gene's germline CDR1 is MNHEY and CDR2 SVGAGI. The CDR3 has 15 amino acids. The CDR3 sequence: CASRKQGGYNEKLFF. The CDR3 region has the DNA TGTGCCAGCAGGAAACAGGGGGGATACAATGAAAAACTGTTTTTT.

About this clone: Because the CDR3's place on the DNA is in doubt, the DNA is left out and the CDR3 is given as listed by TCRdb. The chain employs TRBV14 and TRBJ2-7; the listed D gene, TRBD1, was not tested against the DNA. CDR1 is SGHDN and CDR2 is FVKESK in the germline V gene. The CDR3 length equals 17 residues, ends included. The CDR3 reads CASSQGYRDRNLSLRYF.

This chain uses TRBV7-2 with TRBJ2-7; D is possibly TRBD2 (5 bases). The CDR3 is 13 residues long. From germline, CDR1 is SGHTA and CDR2 FQGNSA. V dropped 5 bases and J dropped 6 bases, with 14 bases sitting between them. The CDR3 region is CASSEALDFEQYF. The CDR3 DNA is TGTGCCAGCAGCGAAGCACTAGATTTCGAGCAGTACTTC.

The J gene is TRBJ2-5, the V gene TRBV9; D tentatively reads TRBD1 or TRBD2 (5 bases each). With 4 bases removed from V and 1 base from J, the gap between germline ends came to 11 bases. Germline lookup yields CDR1 SGDLS and CDR2 YYNGEE. The CDR3 covers 14 residues. CDR3 coding DNA: TGTGCCAGCAGCTACGGGACGGGCCAAGAGACCCAGTACTTC. The encoded protein is CASSYGTGQETQYF.

The V call is TRBV6-1, the J call TRBJ1-5; D unclear. Trimming shortened V by 2 bases and J by 12 bases, and 14 bases separated the two germline ends. Germline V gene lookup returns CDR1 MNHNS and CDR2 SASEGT. The CDR3 runs to 13 residues. CDR3 nucleotide sequence: TGTGCCAGCAGTGAATATAAGAGTGGGATCCAGCATTTT. The encoded protein is CASSEYKSGIQHF.

The chain is built from TRBV2 and TRBJ2-3, with D perhaps given as TRBD1 or TRBD2 (5 bases each). Germline V lookup: CDR1 SNHLY, CDR2 FYNNEI. The ends were cut back, 7 bases at V and 2 bases at J, with 13 bases in the middle. The CDR3 loop spans 14 amino acids. The CDR3 reads CASMGPWNTDTQYF. Written as DNA, the CDR3 is TGTGCCAGCATGGGACCTTGGAACACAGATACGCAGTATTTT.

The V gene is TRBV28, the J gene TRBJ2-7; D is ambiguous. Trimming took off 4 bases at V and 0 bases at J, with 7 bases between the two ends. The CDR3 length is 13 residues. CDR1 is MDHEN, CDR2 SYDVKM, per germline. CDR3 DNA: TGTGCCAGCAGTTGGGGAAGCTCCTACGAGCAGTACTTC. The encoded protein is CASSWGSSYEQYF. Full variable domain (missing parts from reference TRBV28 and TRBJ2-7): DVKVTQSSRYLVKRTGEKVFLECVQDMDHENMFWYRQDPGLGLRLIYFSYDVKMKEKGDIPEGYSVSREKKERFSLILESASTNQTSMYLCASSWGSSYEQYFGPGTRLTVT.

The CDR3 DNA reads as TGTGCCAGCAGTTTTAGGGGGAGCAATCAGCCCCAGCATTTT. The encoded protein is CASSFRGSNQPQHF. The rearrangement links TRBV27 to TRBJ1-5; D perhaps matches TRBD1 (6 bases). The V gene lost 3 bases and the J gene lost 1 base, with 7 bases spanning the gap. This CDR3 comprises 14 residues. CDR1 MNHEY and CDR2 SMNVEV come from the germline V gene (reference sequence).

This sequence joins TRBV19 and TRBJ1-1, with TRBD1 as a possible D gene (5 bases). The CDR3 runs to 18 residues. Germline CDR1 and CDR2: LNHDA and SQIVND (reference sequence). Trimming took off 3 bases at V and 1 base at J, with 21 bases between the two ends. The CDR3 here is CASSIGEGLGLWNTEAFF. The CDR3 DNA sequence: TGTGCCAGTAGTATTGGTGAGGGGCTGGGACTGTGGAACACTGAAGCTTTCTTT.

The chain links TRBV19 to TRBJ2-1; 12 positions agree with TRBD2. J gave up 4 bases and V 4 bases, and 2 bases lay outside the gene matches. This CDR3 comprises 15 residues. CDR1 and CDR2 (germline): LNHDA, SQIVND (reference sequence). CDR3 loop: CASSRGLAGYNEQFF. CDR3 sequence (DNA): TGTGCCAGTAGTAGAGGACTAGCGGGATACAATGAGCAGTTCTTC.

The V and J genes are TRBV5-1 and TRBJ2-1, with 10 bases matching TRBD1. This CDR3 has 13 amino acids. With 6 bases clipped from V and 7 bases from J, the junction kept 4 bases outside the gene matches. Germline CDR1 SGHRS, CDR2 YFSETQ. The CDR3 nucleotides read TGCGCCAGCACGGGACAGGGGTGGAATGAGCAGTTCTTC. This sequence encodes CASTGQGWNEQFF.

This chain uses TRBV10-3 with TRBJ1-5; tentatively, D is TRBD1 (6 bases). V lost 4 bases, J lost 1 base, and 11 bases lay in between. The germline gives CDR1 ENHRY, CDR2 SYGVKD. This CDR3 contains 15 residues. The CDR3 sequence is CAISAEGGSNQPQHF. CDR3 nucleotides: TGTGCCATCAGTGCGGAGGGGGGGAGCAATCAGCCCCAGCATTTT.

The V gene is TRBV29-1, the J gene TRBJ1-2, with D possibly matching TRBD1 (6 bases). This CDR3 region has 13 residues. The V gene's germline CDR1 is SQVTM and CDR2 ANQGSEA. V shed 3 bases and J shed 4 bases, with 12 bases lying between them. DNA for the CDR3: TGCAGCGTTGATTCCAGGGGAAGCTATGGCTACACCTTC. Its protein is CSVDSRGSYGYTF.

The CDR3 here is CASSEVARGGAWGNTIYF. DNA of the CDR3: TGTGCCAGCAGTGAAGTGGCCAGGGGTGGGGCTTGGGGAAACACCATATATTTT. The chain employs TRBV2 and TRBJ1-3; a weak D match, TRBD1 (6 bases). V was trimmed by 1 base and J by 4 bases, leaving 20 bases between them. CDR3 length: 18 residues. The germline V gene encodes CDR1 SNHLY and CDR2 FYNNEI.

The chain couples TRBV19 to TRBJ2-3; 8 positions match TRBD2. Germline CDR1 and CDR2: LNHDA and SQIVND (reference sequence). This CDR3 comprises 16 residues. The V segment lost 7 bases and the J segment 6 bases; nucleotides outside the gene matches: 15. The CDR3 region is CASNDRASGFFDTQYF. CDR3 nucleotides: TGTGCCAGTAATGATCGGGCTAGCGGGTTCTTTGATACGCAGTATTTT. The whole variable domain, filled in from reference TRBV19 and TRBJ2-3, reads DGGITQSPKYLFRKEGQNVTLSCEQNLNHDAMYWYRQDPGQGLRLIYYSQIVNDFQKGDIAEGYSVSREKKESFPLTVTSAQKNPTAFYLCASNDRASGFFDTQYFGPGTRLTVL.

The chain links TRBV10-3 to TRBJ2-2, with TRBD1 matching over 8 bases. The J segment lost 2 bases and the V segment lost 4 bases, leaving 3 bases of the junction unmatched. Germline V gives CDR1 ENHRY, CDR2 SYGVKD. The CDR3 has 15 residues. CDR3 sequence (DNA): TGTGCCATCAGTGTTACAGGGGGTAACACCGGGGAGCTGTTTTTT. Amino acids: CAISVTGGNTGELFF.